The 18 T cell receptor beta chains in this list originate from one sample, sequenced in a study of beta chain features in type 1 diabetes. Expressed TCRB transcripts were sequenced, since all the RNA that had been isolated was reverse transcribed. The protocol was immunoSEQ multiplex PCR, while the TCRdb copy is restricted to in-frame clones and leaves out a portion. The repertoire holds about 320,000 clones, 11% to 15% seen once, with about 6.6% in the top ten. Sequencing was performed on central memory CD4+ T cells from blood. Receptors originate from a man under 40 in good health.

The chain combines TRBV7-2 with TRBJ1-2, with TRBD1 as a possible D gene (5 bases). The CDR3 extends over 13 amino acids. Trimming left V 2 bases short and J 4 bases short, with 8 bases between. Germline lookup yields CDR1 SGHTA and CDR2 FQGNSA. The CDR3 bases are TGTGCCAGCAGCTTAACAGGCCTCTATGGCTACACCTTC. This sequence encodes CASSLTGLYGYTF. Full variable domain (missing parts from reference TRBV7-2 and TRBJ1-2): GAGVSQSPSNKVTEKGKDVELRCDPISGHTALYWYRQSLGQGLEFLIYFQGNSAPDKSGLPSDRFSAERTGGSVSTLTIQRTQQEDSAVYLCASSLTGLYGYTFGSGTRLTVV.

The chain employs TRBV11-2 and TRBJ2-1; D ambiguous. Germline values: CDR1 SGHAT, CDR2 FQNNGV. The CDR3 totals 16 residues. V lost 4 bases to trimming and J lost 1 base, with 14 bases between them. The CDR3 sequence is CASSWVGSRSYNEQFF. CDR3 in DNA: TGTGCCAGCAGCTGGGTAGGGTCTAGGTCCTACAATGAGCAGTTCTTC.

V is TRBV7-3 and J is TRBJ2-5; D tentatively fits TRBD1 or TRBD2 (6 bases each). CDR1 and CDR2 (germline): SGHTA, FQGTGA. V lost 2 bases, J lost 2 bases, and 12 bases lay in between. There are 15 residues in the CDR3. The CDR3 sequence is CASSLGTGRQETQYF. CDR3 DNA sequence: TGTGCCAGCAGCTTAGGCACAGGGAGGCAAGAGACCCAGTACTTC.

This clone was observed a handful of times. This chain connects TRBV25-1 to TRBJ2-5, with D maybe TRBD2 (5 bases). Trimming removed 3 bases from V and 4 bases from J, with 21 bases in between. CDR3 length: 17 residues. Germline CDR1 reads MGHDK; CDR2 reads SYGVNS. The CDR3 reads CASSDSTLLLAGETQYF. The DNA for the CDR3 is TGTGCCAGCAGTGATTCTACCTTGCTGCTAGCAGGAGAGACCCAGTACTTC.

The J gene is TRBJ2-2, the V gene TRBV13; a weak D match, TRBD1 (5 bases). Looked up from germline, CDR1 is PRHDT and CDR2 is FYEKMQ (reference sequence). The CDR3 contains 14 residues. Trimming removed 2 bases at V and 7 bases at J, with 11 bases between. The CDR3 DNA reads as TGTGCCAGCAGCTTAATAGGGGCCGGCGGGGAGCTGTTTTTT. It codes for CASSLIGAGGELFF.

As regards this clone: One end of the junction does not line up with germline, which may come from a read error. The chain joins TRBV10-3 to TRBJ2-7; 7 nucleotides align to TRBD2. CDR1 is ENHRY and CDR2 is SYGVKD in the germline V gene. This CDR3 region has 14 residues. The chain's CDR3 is CASSLERGSYEQYF. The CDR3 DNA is TGTGCCAGCAGTTTAGAGCGGGGCTCCTACGAGCAGTACTTC.

CDR3 region: CASSQYGEQFF. The CDR3 nucleotides read TGTGCCAGCAGCCAATATGGGGAGCAGTTCTTC. The chain joins TRBV14 to TRBJ2-1; no definite D call. Deletions cut 2 bases from V and 10 bases from J, with 6 bases between. This CDR3 contains 11 residues. CDR1 is SGHDN and CDR2 is FVKESK in the germline V gene.

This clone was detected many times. For the CDR3, the DNA is TGTGCCAGCAGTTTATTTGCAGGGGGGGATACGCAGTATTTT. It codes for CASSLFAGGDTQYF. The J gene is TRBJ2-3, the V gene TRBV28, with TRBD1 as a possible D gene (7 bases). The V gene lost 1 base and the J gene lost 6 bases, with 11 bases spanning the gap. CDR1 and CDR2 (germline): MDHEN, SYDVKM. This CDR3 region has 14 residues.

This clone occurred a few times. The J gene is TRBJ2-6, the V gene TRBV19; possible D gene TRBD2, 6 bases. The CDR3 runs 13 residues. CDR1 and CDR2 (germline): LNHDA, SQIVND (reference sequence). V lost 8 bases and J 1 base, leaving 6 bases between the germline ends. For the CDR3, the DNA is TGTGCCAGTCGGGGGTCTGGGGCCAACGTCCTGACTTTC. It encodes CASRGSGANVLTF.

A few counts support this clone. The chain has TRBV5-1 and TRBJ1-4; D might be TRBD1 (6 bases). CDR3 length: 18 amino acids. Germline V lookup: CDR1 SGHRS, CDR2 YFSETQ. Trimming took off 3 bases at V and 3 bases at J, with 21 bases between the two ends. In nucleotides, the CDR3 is TGCGCCAGCAGCTCGGGGTCAAACAGGGCTGGGGCTAATGAAAAACTGTTTTTT. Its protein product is CASSSGSNRAGANEKLFF.

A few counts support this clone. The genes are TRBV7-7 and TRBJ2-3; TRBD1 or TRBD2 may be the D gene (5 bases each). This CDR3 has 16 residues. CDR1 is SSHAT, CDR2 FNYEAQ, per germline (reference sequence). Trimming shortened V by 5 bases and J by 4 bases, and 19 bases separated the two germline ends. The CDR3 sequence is CASSRSRRLGADTQYF. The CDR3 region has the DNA TGTGCCAGCAGCCGATCTAGAAGGCTGGGGGCAGATACGCAGTATTTT.

CDR3: CASSVLGHNEQFF. DNA for the CDR3: TGTGCCAGCAGCGTCCTAGGGCACAATGAGCAGTTCTTC. This rearrangement joins TRBV9 to TRBJ2-1; D remains ambiguous. V shed 2 bases and J shed 5 bases, with 8 bases lying between them. CDR1 is SGDLS, CDR2 YYNGEE, per germline. The CDR3 has 13 residues. The variable domain in full, completed from reference TRBV9 and TRBJ2-1, reads DSGVTQTPKHLITATGQRVTLRCSPRSGDLSVYWYQQSLDQGLQFLIQYYNGEERAKGNILERFSAQQFPDLHSELNLSSLELGDSALYFCASSVLGHNEQFFGPGTRLTVL.

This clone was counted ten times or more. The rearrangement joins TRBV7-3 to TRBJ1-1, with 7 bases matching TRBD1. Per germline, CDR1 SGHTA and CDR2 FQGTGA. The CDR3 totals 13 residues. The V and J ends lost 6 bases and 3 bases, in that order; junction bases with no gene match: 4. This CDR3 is CASREGADTEAFF. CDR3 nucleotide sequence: TGTGCCAGCAGGGAGGGGGCGGACACTGAAGCTTTCTTT.

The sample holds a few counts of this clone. CDR3 coding DNA: TGTGCCAGCAGCCGACAGGCCCTAGCCAAAAACATTCAGTACTTC. Translating gives CASSRQALAKNIQYF. The chain is built from TRBV11-2 and TRBJ2-4, with D perhaps matching TRBD1 (6 bases). The CDR3 sequence is 15 residues long. The V gene's germline CDR1 is SGHAT and CDR2 FQNNGV. The V end lost 5 bases, the J end lost 0 bases, and 11 bases lay between the germline ends.

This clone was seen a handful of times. CDR3 region: CASWEEGRGNQPQHF. The CDR3 region has the DNA TGTGCCAGCTGGGAGGAAGGTCGGGGAAATCAGCCCCAGCATTTT. The V gene is TRBV6-1, the J gene TRBJ1-5; no clear D gene. The CDR3 covers 15 residues. V was cut by 8 bases and J by 4 bases, with 18 bases left in between. The germline gives CDR1 MNHNS, CDR2 SASEGT.

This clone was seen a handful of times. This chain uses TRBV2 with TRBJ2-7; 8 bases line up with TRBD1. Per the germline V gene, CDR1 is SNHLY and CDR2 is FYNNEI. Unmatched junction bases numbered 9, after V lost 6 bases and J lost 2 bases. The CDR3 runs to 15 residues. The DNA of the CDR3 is TGTGCCAGCAGGGCAGACAGGGGACAAACCTACGAGCAGTACTTC. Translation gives CASRADRGQTYEQYF.

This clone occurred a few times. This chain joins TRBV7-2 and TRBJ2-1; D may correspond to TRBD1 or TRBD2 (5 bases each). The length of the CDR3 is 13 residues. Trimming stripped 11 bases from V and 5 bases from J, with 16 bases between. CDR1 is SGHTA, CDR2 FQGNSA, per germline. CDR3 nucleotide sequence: TGTGCCTACGACGGGACGGGACACAATGAGCAGTTCTTC. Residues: CAYDGTGHNEQFF.

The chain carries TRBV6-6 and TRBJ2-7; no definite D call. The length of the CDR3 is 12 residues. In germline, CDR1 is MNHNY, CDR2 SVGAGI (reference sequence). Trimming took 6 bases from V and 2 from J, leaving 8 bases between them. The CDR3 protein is CASSPIPYEQYF. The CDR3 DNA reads TGTGCCAGCAGCCCTATTCCCTACGAGCAGTACTTC.